These 17 T cell receptor beta chains share one sample of origin, sequenced in a study of blood T cell repertoires in COVID-19. TCRdb keeps only in-frame clones here, not all; method: immunoSEQ multiplex PCR. The sample shows 70,000 or so clones, about 89% of them seen only once. Sequences were obtained from peripheral blood. These receptors originate from a man aged 55 to 70 with acute or convalescent COVID-19.

The chain links TRBV11-2 to TRBJ2-5; weak D call: TRBD1 (7 bases). Trimming removed 5 bases from V and 5 bases from J, with 15 bases in between. The germline V gene encodes CDR1 SGHAT and CDR2 FQNNGV. CDR3 size: 14 residues. CDR3 DNA sequence: TGTGCCAGCAGCCACCGGACAGGAGGGGAGACCCAGTACTTC. Protein: CASSHRTGGETQYF.

The CDR3 DNA sequence: TGTGCCAGTAGTTTCGGGACAGGGGCTGAAGCTTTCTTT. Translated: CASSFGTGAEAFF. This chain uses TRBV19 with TRBJ1-1; the match to TRBD1 covers 10 bases. Losses at the gene ends were 5 bases for V and 6 bases for J; bases not matched to a gene: 3. Germline values: CDR1 LNHDA, CDR2 SQIVND (reference sequence). The CDR3 covers 13 residues.

J is TRBJ2-1 and V is TRBV5-1, with TRBD2 as a possible D gene (6 bases). The CDR3 sequence is 15 residues long. V lost 4 bases, J lost 0 bases, and 11 bases lay in between. Germline lookup yields CDR1 SGHRS and CDR2 YFSETQ. CDR3 sequence (DNA): TGCGCCAGCAGCATTAGCGGAAGCTCCTACAATGAGCAGTTCTTC. As protein: CASSISGSSYNEQFF. Supplemented by reference TRBV5-1 and TRBJ2-1, the full variable domain reads KAGVTQTPRYLIKTRGQQVTLSCSPISGHRSVSWYQQTPGQGLQFLFEYFSETQRNKGNFPGRFSGRQFSNSRSEMNVSTLELGDSALYLCASSISGSSYNEQFFGPGTRLTVL.

CDR3 nucleotides: TGTGCCAGCAGTTTTTCGGGATCGGATCAGCCCCAGCATTTT. It is translated as CASSFSGSDQPQHF. V gene TRBV27 combines with J gene TRBJ1-5; D is undetermined. CDR1 and CDR2 from the germline V gene are MNHEY and SMNVEV (reference sequence). The V gene lost 3 bases and the J gene lost 5 bases, with 11 bases spanning the gap. The CDR3 is 14 amino acids.

This chain uses TRBV9 with TRBJ2-1; the D gene is possibly TRBD2 (5 bases). The CDR3 contains 15 residues. V was shortened by 0 bases and J by 8 bases, with 15 bases between the two germline ends. Germline V lookup: CDR1 SGDLS, CDR2 YYNGEE. CDR3 DNA: TGTGCCAGCAGCGTAGTTGTCGGCGGGCGGGATGAGCAGTTCTTC. Translating gives CASSVVVGGRDEQFF.

V usage is TRBV6-5 and J usage is TRBJ2-1; D unresolved. The V gene's germline CDR1 is MNHEY and CDR2 SVGAGI. The CDR3 is made up of 14 amino acids. Trimming took 7 bases from V and 6 from J, leaving 16 bases between them. The CDR3: CASNSYRSGNEQFF. In DNA, the CDR3 is TGTGCCAGCAATTCTTATAGATCGGGCAATGAGCAGTTCTTC.

The V and J genes are TRBV29-1 and TRBJ1-2, with TRBD1 identical over 11 bases. V lost 4 bases to trimming and J lost 4 bases; unmatched junction nucleotides: 5. The V gene's germline CDR1 is SQVTM and CDR2 ANQGSEA. The CDR3 length is 14 residues. CDR3: CSVGTGGAGYGYTF. CDR3 coding DNA: TGCAGCGTTGGGACAGGGGGCGCCGGCTATGGCTACACCTTC.

The chain couples TRBV2 to TRBJ2-2; a weak D match, TRBD2 (6 bases). The ends were cut back, 6 bases at V and 5 bases at J, with 16 bases in the middle. This CDR3 has 15 amino acids. Germline-derived CDR1 and CDR2 are SNHLY and FYNNEI. Written as DNA, the CDR3 is TGTGCCAGCAGAGGGACTGACCTGGGGACCGGGGAGCTGTTTTTT. Residues: CASRGTDLGTGELFF.

The rearrangement links TRBV9 to TRBJ1-2, with 9 bases lining up with TRBD1. Trimming cost V 4 bases and J 5 bases; bases outside gene matches: 6. The CDR3 consists of 14 residues. Germline lookup yields CDR1 SGDLS and CDR2 YYNGEE. DNA of the CDR3: TGTGCCAGCAGCAGAACGACAGGGGGGTATGGCTACACCTTC. This encodes CASSRTTGGYGYTF.

This clone was recorded once. The chain links TRBV4-1 to TRBJ2-7, with TRBD2 matching 12 bases. The CDR3 is made up of 14 amino acids. Germline V CDR1 and CDR2: MGHRA, YSYEKL. V was pared by 4 bases and J by 6 bases, with 4 bases of the junction left unmatched. The chain's CDR3 is CASSRASGRVEQYF. DNA for the CDR3: TGCGCCAGCAGCCGCGCTAGCGGGAGGGTCGAGCAGTACTTC.

The chain is built from TRBV5-1 and TRBJ2-7; 11 nucleotides line up with TRBD2. Trimming removed 2 bases from V and 0 bases from J; junction bases left unmatched: 7. Germline V gene sequence: CDR1 SGHRS, CDR2 YFSETQ. This CDR3 is 17 amino acids long. In nucleotides, the CDR3 is TGCGCCAGCAGCTTTAGTAGCGGGAGGGCCGGCTCCTACGAGCAGTACTTC. Amino acid sequence: CASSFSSGRAGSYEQYF.

In nucleotides, the CDR3 is TGTGCCAGCAGTCAGACAGGGAATAGCAATCAGCCCCAGCATTTT. This sequence encodes CASSQTGNSNQPQHF. This chain links TRBV6-4 with TRBJ1-5; 7 positions match TRBD1. Germline V CDR1 and CDR2: MRHNA, SNTAGT. The CDR3 has 15 residues. After removal of 5 bases from V and 0 bases from J, the junction contained 4 bases not matched to a gene.

The gene calls are TRBV12-5 and TRBJ1-4, with a possible D match to TRBD1 (6 bases). Germline V CDR1 and CDR2: LGHNT, FRNRAP. The CDR3 sequence is 19 residues long. Trimming removed 0 bases from V and 3 bases from J, with 20 bases in between. CDR3 sequence (DNA): TGTGCTAGTGGTTTGGTCGTTCGCCAGGGGACCCGTCCTAATGAAAAACTGTTTTTT. Protein product: CASGLVVRQGTRPNEKLFF.

CDR3 DNA: TGTGCCAGCAGTATACAGGGGGCTAATCAGCCCCAGCATTTT. Translating it yields CASSIQGANQPQHF. The rearrangement uses TRBV27 and TRBJ1-5; 9 nucleotides agree with TRBD1. CDR3 length: 14 residues. Germline CDR1 reads MNHEY; CDR2 reads SMNVEV (reference sequence). Trimming removed 5 bases from V and 4 bases from J; junction bases left unmatched: 3.

The V and J genes are TRBV18 and TRBJ2-7; TRBD2 is a possible D gene (6 bases). Germline loops: CDR1 KGHSH, CDR2 LQKENI. This CDR3 region has 16 residues. The ends were cut back, 2 bases at V and 1 base at J, with 15 bases in the middle. CDR3 sequence (DNA): TGTGCCAGCTCACCAGTGGGAAGTGGGGGGTCCTACGAGCAGTACTTC. This codes for CASSPVGSGGSYEQYF.

The V gene is TRBV10-1, the J gene TRBJ2-3; a weak D match, TRBD1 (5 bases). In germline, CDR1 is WNHNN, CDR2 SYGVQD (reference sequence). V was cut by 4 bases and J by 4 bases, with 12 bases left in between. The CDR3 totals 14 residues. CDR3 nucleotides: TGCGCCAGCAGTGGGGGCCATCAATCAGATACGCAGTATTTT. It codes for CASSGGHQSDTQYF.

V and J are TRBV7-2 and TRBJ1-4, with 9 bases fitting TRBD1. The CDR3 consists of 14 residues. J lost 6 bases, V lost 5 bases, and 4 bases had no gene match. Germline-derived CDR1 and CDR2 are SGHTA and FQGNSA. The CDR3 here is CASSPGQGYEKLFF. CDR3 bases: TGTGCCAGCAGCCCGGGACAGGGATATGAAAAACTGTTTTTT.